This TCR beta chain was identified in a study of early T cells in non-severe SARS-CoV-2 infection. This clonotype has at least ten counts. Unique molecular identifiers were added to individual cDNA molecules. A single record per CDR3 protein comes from TCRdb applying MiXCR to the 5' RACE reads. Among roughly 28,000 distinct CDR3 sequences listed, roughly 6% were seen once. The sequence came from an adult who was a healthcare worker with PCR-confirmed SARS-CoV-2 infection or an uninfected control (not recorded which). Sequenced: whole blood.

The CDR3 loop is CASSLERLSSYEQYF. The CDR3 nucleotides are TGTGCCAGCAGCTTAGAGCGGCTGAGCTCCTACGAGCAGTACTTC. The chain has TRBV7-3 and TRBJ2-7, with D possibly being TRBD2 (5 bases). Germline CDR1 is SGHTA and CDR2 is FQGTGA. This CDR3 region has 15 residues. Trimming stripped 2 bases from V and 0 bases from J, with 11 bases between.